This T cell receptor (beta chain) was identified during a study of Graves' ophthalmopathy and Graves' hyperthyroidism. Amplified TCR beta CDR3 regions were obtained using RNA transcripts as template. An initial RT-PCR round employing HTBI primers preceded a second-round multiplex PCR. TCRdb reanalysed the multiplex PCR reads using MiXCR and keeps one entry per CDR3 protein. The table lists around 340,000 distinct CDR3 sequences, about 17% of them singletons. Study findings and constraints: Blood was where most expanded thyroid clonotypes above 0.001 frequency also turned up.

The CDR3 is 14 residues long. The germline CDR1 and CDR2 sequences are MNHEY and SVGAGI. V lost 4 bases to trimming and J lost 6 bases; unmatched junction nucleotides: 8. A diagnosis was made from clinical symptoms together with serum thyroxine, TRAb, thyroid ultrasound and orbital computed tomography. This clonotype was picked up a small number of times. The antigen is not known. Sequenced sample: peripheral blood. This TCR came from an adult man with Graves' ophthalmopathy. This chain connects TRBV6-5 to TRBJ2-7; 8 nucleotides match TRBD2. CDR3 loop: CASSSLGLAGEQYF. The CDR3 nucleotides read TGTGCCAGCAGTTCCCTCGGACTAGCTGGCGAGCAGTACTTC.